This is a list of T cell receptor beta chains from one sample in a study of blood T cell repertoires in COVID-19. The data were produced by immunoSEQ multiplex PCR, yet TCRdb's version contains in-frame clones alone and is incomplete. The sample contains roughly 460,000 clones, about 90% of which appear only once. The sample comprised peripheral blood. The receptors were sampled from a man aged 18 to 35 with COVID-19, enrolled during active disease. Each CDR3 is given with its conserved first and last residue. A D gene is named only where the DNA matches it firmly. Only part of the rows carry a size: once, few, many, or a class if the clone is expanded.

cdr3_aa cdr3_nt clone_size j_call v_call d_call
CASSLASGGRGKNIQYF TGTGCCAGCAGCTTAGCTTCGGGCGGACGGGGCAAAAACATTCAGTACTTC NA TRBJ2-4 TRBV7-8 NA
CATSTSRTGKNEQYF TGTGCCACCAGCACATCTCGGACAGGGAAGAACGAGCAGTACTTC NA TRBJ2-7 TRBV15 TRBD1
CASSPWTGSYEQYF TGTGCCAGCAGCCCCTGGACAGGGTCCTACGAGCAGTACTTC once TRBJ2-7 TRBV14 TRBD1
CASSHGLAGGLINEQFF TGTGCCAGCAGCCACGGCCTAGCGGGAGGCCTTATCAATGAGCAGTTCTTC once TRBJ2-1 TRBV3-1/TRBV3-2 TRBD2
CASSPSSRRQETQYF TGTGCCAGCTCCCCCTCAAGCAGGAGGCAAGAGACCCAGTACTTC NA TRBJ2-5 TRBV27 NA
CASSYATEYEQYF TGTGCCAGCAGTTACGCGACAGAGTACGAGCAGTACTTC NA TRBJ2-7 TRBV6-6 NA
CASSLSLAGSEQFF TGTGCCAGCAGTTTATCACTAGCGGGAAGTGAGCAGTTCTTC once TRBJ2-1 TRBV27 TRBD2
CASSLDLSRQGHYEQYF TGCGCCAGCAGCTTGGATCTTTCCCGACAGGGCCATTACGAGCAGTACTTC NA TRBJ2-7 TRBV5-1 TRBD1
CAISPSGSGETQYF TGTGCCATCAGTCCTAGCGGGAGTGGAGAGACCCAGTACTTC NA TRBJ2-5 TRBV10-3 TRBD2
CASSESVLAPTNIAYEQYF TGCGCCAGCAGTGAGTCGGTACTAGCCCCAACTAATATCGCCTACGAGCAGTACTTC NA TRBJ2-7 TRBV10-1 NA
CASILAGVRNEQFF TGTGCCAGCATCCTAGCGGGAGTTCGGAATGAGCAGTTCTTC NA TRBJ2-1 TRBV2 TRBD2
CASSSITSSSYNEQFF TGTGCCAGCAGCTCGATAACTAGTAGTTCCTACAATGAGCAGTTCTTC NA TRBJ2-1 TRBV11-2 NA
CASSLDRDNYGYTF TGTGCCAGCAGCCTAGACAGGGATAACTATGGCTACACCTTC NA TRBJ1-2 TRBV6-5 TRBD1
CSVQGSYEQYF TGCAGCGTACAGGGGAGCTACGAGCAGTACTTC NA TRBJ2-7 TRBV29-1 TRBD1
CASSLDWGLQGAEAFF TGTGCCAGCAGCTTAGATTGGGGATTACAGGGGGCTGAAGCTTTCTTT NA TRBJ1-1 TRBV7-6 TRBD1
CASSFGFGETQYF TGTGCCAGCAGCTTTGGGTTCGGGGAGACCCAGTACTTC NA TRBJ2-5 TRBV5-8 NA
CASSGQGMNTGELFF TGCGCCAGCTCCGGACAGGGAATGAACACCGGGGAGCTGTTTTTT once TRBJ2-2 TRBV10-2 TRBD1
CASSPRVGVGQPQHF TGTGCCAGCAGTCCTAGAGTAGGGGTCGGGCAGCCCCAGCATTTT NA TRBJ1-5 TRBV28 NA
CASSLGRIGGHAETQYF TGCGCCAGCAGCTTGGGGAGGATAGGGGGCCATGCGGAGACCCAGTACTTC NA TRBJ2-5 TRBV5-1 TRBD1
CASSRRERGGYTF TGTGCCAGCAGTCGCAGGGAAAGGGGGGGCTACACCTTC NA TRBJ1-2 TRBV28 NA
CASSPSRDTEAFF TGTGCCAGCAGCCCCTCCAGGGACACTGAAGCTTTCTTT NA TRBJ1-1 TRBV5-4 NA
CASSPGGGQVNVEQYF TGTGCCAGCAGCCCAGGGGGGGGACAGGTTAATGTCGAGCAGTACTTC NA TRBJ2-7 TRBV9 NA
CASSVGMGDRGNEQYF TGTGCCAGCAGCGTCGGTATGGGAGACAGGGGCAACGAGCAGTACTTC few TRBJ2-7 TRBV21-1 NA
CASSQDRSGVYGYTF TGCGCCAGCAGCCAAGATAGGAGCGGGGTGTATGGCTACACCTTC NA TRBJ1-2 TRBV4-1 NA
CASSLSTGPFYNEQFF TGTGCCAGCAGCTTATCGACAGGGCCTTTTTACAATGAGCAGTTCTTC NA TRBJ2-1 TRBV7-8 TRBD1
CSVAVRLAGGNEQFF TGCAGCGTTGCGGTCCGACTAGCGGGGGGGAATGAGCAGTTCTTC NA TRBJ2-1 TRBV29-1 TRBD2
CASSLGAGGTETQYF TGCGCCAGCAGCCTGGGAGCGGGAGGTACCGAGACCCAGTACTTC NA TRBJ2-5 TRBV5-1 TRBD2
CASSYISYEQYF TGTGCCAGCAGCTATATATCCTACGAGCAGTACTTC NA TRBJ2-7 TRBV7-9 NA
CASSLAGTGGTYEAFF TGCGCCAGCAGCTTGGCAGGGACTGGGGGGACCTATGAAGCTTTCTTT NA TRBJ1-1 TRBV5-1 NA
CASSPDLNTPEQETQYF TGTGCCAGCAGCCCGGACTTGAATACCCCTGAACAAGAGACCCAGTACTTC NA TRBJ2-5 TRBV3-1/TRBV3-2 NA
CASTRLAGSTDTQYF TGTGCCAGCACGCGGCTAGCGGGGAGCACAGATACGCAGTATTTT NA TRBJ2-3 TRBV6-5 TRBD2
CASTEGRLYSNQPQHF TGTGCCAGCACCGAAGGGAGGCTCTATAGCAATCAGCCCCAGCATTTT NA TRBJ1-5 TRBV2 NA
CASSQGDRGYEQYF TGCGCCAGCAGCCAAGGGGACAGGGGCTACGAGCAGTACTTC NA TRBJ2-7 TRBV4-1 TRBD1
CASSPGETGSPLHF TGCGCCAGCAGCCCAGGAGAGACGGGGTCACCCCTCCACTTT NA TRBJ1-6 TRBV4-1 NA
CASRGSYRGTTEAFF TGTGCCAGCAGGGGATCATATAGGGGTACCACTGAAGCTTTCTTT NA TRBJ1-1 TRBV6-6 NA
CASISRGSGANVLTF TGTGCCAGCATCTCCCGGGGCTCTGGGGCCAACGTCCTGACTTTC NA TRBJ2-6 TRBV2 NA
CASSFLSGEETQYF TGTGCCAGCAGCTTTCTTAGCGGGGAAGAGACCCAGTACTTC NA TRBJ2-5 TRBV3-1/TRBV3-2 TRBD2
CASSHRGYYGYTF TGTGCCAGCAGTCATCGGGGGTACTATGGCTACACCTTC NA TRBJ1-2 TRBV27 NA
CAMRGRMNTEAFF TGTGCCATGCGGGGACGGATGAACACTGAAGCTTTCTTT NA TRBJ1-1 TRBV2 NA
CATRWDSLNTGELFF TGTGCCACCCGGTGGGACAGCTTGAACACCGGGGAGCTGTTTTTT NA TRBJ2-2 TRBV2 TRBD1
CASSKDRTYEQYF TGTGCCAGCAGCAAGGACAGGACCTACGAGCAGTACTTC NA TRBJ2-7 TRBV7-8 TRBD1
CASSRQGHGYTF TGTGCCAGTAGTAGACAGGGGCATGGCTACACCTTC NA TRBJ1-2 TRBV19 TRBD1
CATWGGDGEETQYF TGCGCCACCTGGGGGGGCGATGGGGAAGAGACCCAGTACTTC NA TRBJ2-5 TRBV5-1 NA
CASSLWGGIGANVLTF TGTGCCAGCAGCTTGTGGGGGGGCATTGGGGCCAACGTCCTGACTTTC NA TRBJ2-6 TRBV5-4 NA
CASSLGGLDTEAFF TGTGCCAGCAGCTTAGGCGGATTGGACACTGAAGCTTTCTTT NA TRBJ1-1 TRBV7-3 NA
CATSDLVSAGGYFF TGTGCCACCAGTGATTTAGTCTCAGCGGGAGGGTATTTCTTC NA TRBJ2-1 TRBV24-1 TRBD2
CASSPHRDPNEQFF TGTGCCAGCAGCCCCCACCGGGATCCGAATGAGCAGTTCTTC NA TRBJ2-1 TRBV7-3 NA
CASSLTGVLDNEQFF TGTGCCAGCAGCCTAACAGGGGTTTTGGACAATGAGCAGTTCTTC NA TRBJ2-1 TRBV2 TRBD1
CASSPNNREDTQYF TGTGCCAGCAGCCCTAATAACAGGGAGGATACGCAGTATTTT NA TRBJ2-3 TRBV7-2 NA
CASSTSRTGDNYGYTF TGTGCCAGCTCAACCTCCAGGACAGGGGACAACTATGGCTACACCTTC NA TRBJ1-2 TRBV18 TRBD1
CASRVGVETQYF TGTGCCAGCCGGGTAGGGGTAGAGACCCAGTACTTC once TRBJ2-5 TRBV2 NA
CASSRGGEGEKLFF TGTGCCAGCAGCCGAGGGGGTGAGGGTGAAAAACTGTTTTTT NA TRBJ1-4 TRBV5-5 NA
CASSRGSNYGYTF TGTGCCAGCAGCCGAGGGTCCAACTATGGCTACACCTTC NA TRBJ1-2 TRBV3-1/TRBV3-2 NA
CASSSGTGFYSNQPQHF TGTGCCAGCAGCTCCGGGACAGGGTTTTATAGCAATCAGCCCCAGCATTTT NA TRBJ1-5 TRBV5-5 TRBD1
CASSLVPGFTDTQYF TGTGCCAGCAGCTTAGTTCCGGGTTTCACAGATACGCAGTATTTT NA TRBJ2-3 TRBV11-2 NA
CASSDRTGGNTIYF TGTGCCAGCAGTGACCGGACAGGGGGAAACACCATATATTTT NA TRBJ1-3 TRBV6-1 TRBD1
CASSQTGQETQYF TGTGCCAGCAGTCAAACAGGGCAAGAGACCCAGTACTTC NA TRBJ2-5 TRBV7-9 NA